The rows below give T cell receptor beta chains drawn from one sample of a study of blood T cell repertoires in COVID-19. The repertoire was sequenced with immunoSEQ multiplex PCR; TCRdb's copy has only in-frame clones and lacks some. The sample lists under 250,000 clones; roughly 85% were seen once. Specimen: PBMCs or T cells enriched from blood (not recorded which). The receptors here all came from a woman between 45 and 65 years old with acute COVID-19. The CDR3 runs from the conserved cysteine through the conserved F or W. The order of the fields is J gene, clone size, D gene, V gene, CDR3 protein, CDR3 DNA. A D gene is named only where the DNA matches it firmly. Expanded clones are given a class, and other clones once, few, many or no size at all.

J: TRBJ2-3
size: NA
D: NA
V: TRBV9
CDR3: CASGTFSTDTQYF
DNA: TGTGCCAGCGGGACTTTTAGCACAGATACGCAGTATTTT

J: TRBJ1-2
size: NA
D: TRBD1
V: TRBV19
CDR3: CASKGQGEGYTF
DNA: TGTGCCAGTAAAGGACAGGGTGAAGGCTACACCTTC

J: TRBJ2-7
size: few
D: TRBD1
V: TRBV19
CDR3: CASSDRADSYEQYF
DNA: TGTGCCAGTAGTGACAGGGCCGACTCCTACGAGCAGTACTTC

J: TRBJ1-1
size: NA
D: NA
V: TRBV30
CDR3: CAWSVSGATEAFF
DNA: TGTGCCTGGAGTGTATCAGGGGCCACTGAAGCTTTCTTT

J: TRBJ2-1
size: NA
D: NA
V: TRBV18
CDR3: CASQANTYNNEQFF
DNA: TGTGCCAGTCAGGCGAATACCTACAACAATGAGCAGTTCTTC

J: TRBJ1-4
size: NA
D: NA
V: TRBV9
CDR3: CASSQGQINEKLFF
DNA: TGTGCCAGCTCCCAGGGGCAGATTAATGAAAAACTGTTTTTT

J: TRBJ2-7
size: few
D: NA
V: TRBV5-6
CDR3: CASSNAYEQYF
DNA: TGTGCCAGCAGTAATGCCTACGAGCAGTACTTC

J: TRBJ2-7
size: few
D: TRBD1
V: TRBV18
CDR3: CASLSDRDYEQYF
DNA: TGTGCCAGCTTATCAGACAGGGACTACGAGCAGTACTTC

J: TRBJ1-4
size: NA
D: NA
V: TRBV18
CDR3: CASSRDGGGEKLFF
DNA: TGTGCCAGCTCAAGAGACGGCGGGGGTGAAAAACTGTTTTTT

J: TRBJ2-7
size: NA
D: NA
V: TRBV5-6
CDR3: CASSLLSLDSYEQYF
DNA: TGTGCCAGCAGCCTGCTTTCGCTAGACTCCTACGAGCAGTACTTC

J: TRBJ1-2
size: NA
D: NA
V: TRBV7-6
CDR3: CASSANGANYGYTF
DNA: TGTGCCAGCAGCGCTAACGGAGCTAACTATGGCTACACCTTC

J: TRBJ1-6
size: NA
D: NA
V: TRBV11-2
CDR3: CASSLVPGSNSPLHF
DNA: TGTGCCAGCAGCTTAGTACCAGGGTCAAATTCACCCCTCCACTTT

J: TRBJ1-2
size: once
D: TRBD1
V: TRBV5-1
CDR3: CASSSTGGNYGYTF
DNA: TGCGCCAGCAGCTCGACAGGGGGTAACTATGGCTACACCTTC

J: TRBJ1-3
size: NA
D: TRBD1
V: TRBV5-1
CDR3: CASSLRGQGSSGNTIYF
DNA: TGCGCCAGCAGCTTGCGGGGACAGGGCTCCTCTGGAAACACCATATATTTT

J: TRBJ1-5
size: NA
D: TRBD1
V: TRBV5-1
CDR3: CASSIDGQGGNQPQHF
DNA: TGCGCCAGCAGCATCGATGGACAGGGGGGCAATCAGCCCCAGCATTTT

J: TRBJ2-1
size: NA
D: TRBD1
V: TRBV11-2
CDR3: CASNRQPGQGNDEQFF
DNA: TGTGCCAGCAACCGACAGCCGGGACAGGGGAATGATGAGCAGTTCTTC

J: TRBJ1-2
size: once
D: TRBD1
V: TRBV6-5
CDR3: CASRVTGGGGGYTF
DNA: TGTGCCAGCAGAGTGACAGGGGGCGGTGGTGGCTACACCTTC

J: TRBJ2-7
size: NA
D: TRBD2
V: TRBV29-1
CDR3: CSVEGVAGDLSYEQYF
DNA: TGCAGCGTTGAAGGAGTAGCGGGGGATCTCTCCTACGAGCAGTACTTC

J: TRBJ2-1
size: NA
D: NA
V: TRBV18
CDR3: CASSPLADEQFF
DNA: TGTGCCAGCTCACCACTAGCGGATGAGCAGTTCTTC

J: TRBJ2-1
size: NA
D: TRBD2
V: TRBV30
CDR3: CAWRPSGGHNEQFF
DNA: TGTGCCTGGAGGCCTAGCGGGGGGCACAATGAGCAGTTCTTC

J: TRBJ1-3
size: once
D: NA
V: TRBV7-9
CDR3: CASKSLFGGSGNTIYF
DNA: TGTGCCAGTAAAAGCTTATTTGGGGGGTCCGGAAACACCATATATTTT

J: TRBJ1-1
size: NA
D: NA
V: TRBV3-1/TRBV3-2
CDR3: CASSQENRERMNTEAFF
DNA: TGTGCCAGCAGCCAAGAAAACAGGGAGAGAATGAACACTGAAGCTTTCTTT

J: TRBJ1-1
size: few
D: TRBD1
V: TRBV6-2/TRBV6-3
CDR3: CASSYNTGTGLMNTEAFF
DNA: TGTGCCAGCAGTTACAATACCGGGACAGGGCTAATGAACACTGAAGCTTTCTTT

J: TRBJ2-7
size: NA
D: TRBD2
V: TRBV9
CDR3: CASSAGLGEQYF
DNA: TGTGCCAGCAGCGCCGGACTAGGGGAGCAGTACTTC

J: TRBJ2-7
size: NA
D: NA
V: TRBV6-4
CDR3: CASSEASGYEQYF
DNA: TGTGCCAGCAGTGAGGCCTCCGGGTACGAGCAGTACTTC

J: TRBJ1-2
size: NA
D: TRBD1
V: TRBV13
CDR3: CASSTYRDRGLGDGYTF
DNA: TGTGCCAGCAGCACTTACAGGGACAGGGGGCTTGGTGACGGCTACACCTTC

J: TRBJ2-6
size: once
D: NA
V: TRBV6-7
CDR3: CASSNDRSGANVLTF
DNA: TGTGCCAGCAGTAATGACAGGTCTGGGGCCAACGTCCTGACTTTC

J: TRBJ2-5
size: NA
D: TRBD1
V: TRBV7-7
CDR3: CASSPGQVQETQYF
DNA: TGTGCTAGCAGCCCCGGACAGGTTCAAGAGACCCAGTACTTC

J: TRBJ1-5
size: NA
D: TRBD1
V: TRBV12-3/TRBV12-4
CDR3: CASSPDRVAQHF
DNA: TGTGCCAGCAGTCCAGACAGGGTTGCCCAGCATTTT

J: TRBJ1-6
size: NA
D: NA
V: TRBV19
CDR3: CASRDGNSPLHF
DNA: TGTGCCAGTAGAGACGGGAATTCACCCCTCCACTTT

J: TRBJ2-7
size: once
D: TRBD1
V: TRBV18
CDR3: CASSLGQGAGEQYF
DNA: TGTGCCAGCTCACTCGGACAGGGGGCAGGCGAGCAGTACTTC

J: TRBJ1-5
size: NA
D: TRBD1
V: TRBV4-2
CDR3: CASSQGQGSHQPQHF
DNA: TGTGCCAGCAGCCAAGGACAGGGTAGCCATCAGCCCCAGCATTTT

J: TRBJ2-1
size: NA
D: TRBD2
V: TRBV6-1
CDR3: CASSEGTSGGTLQFF
DNA: TGTGCCAGCAGTGAAGGGACTAGCGGGGGCACCCTACAGTTCTTC

J: TRBJ1-2
size: NA
D: NA
V: TRBV7-9
CDR3: CASSKSQVLFGYTF
DNA: TGTGCCAGCAGTAAAAGTCAGGTCCTCTTTGGCTACACCTTC

J: TRBJ2-7
size: NA
D: NA
V: TRBV7-2
CDR3: CASSLVAGPASYEQYF
DNA: TGTGCCAGCAGCTTAGTGGCAGGGCCAGCCTCCTACGAGCAGTACTTC

J: TRBJ2-7
size: NA
D: TRBD1
V: TRBV19
CDR3: CASRDRGTHEQYF
DNA: TGTGCCAGTCGGGACAGGGGTACCCACGAGCAGTACTTC

J: TRBJ2-7
size: NA
D: NA
V: TRBV28
CDR3: CASSRPGLGGSYEQYF
DNA: TGTGCCAGCAGTCGACCCGGGTTAGGCGGATCCTACGAGCAGTACTTC

J: TRBJ1-2
size: NA
D: TRBD1
V: TRBV5-1
CDR3: CASSVGQAVDGYTF
DNA: TGCGCCAGCAGCGTGGGACAGGCGGTGGATGGCTACACCTTC

J: TRBJ2-7
size: NA
D: TRBD1
V: TRBV27
CDR3: CASGSPGTGVYEQYF
DNA: TGTGCCAGCGGATCTCCCGGGACAGGGGTCTACGAGCAGTACTTC

J: TRBJ2-2
size: NA
D: NA
V: TRBV10-2
CDR3: CASSTQYTGELFF
DNA: TGCGCCAGCAGTACGCAGTACACCGGGGAGCTGTTTTTT

J: TRBJ2-2
size: few
D: TRBD1
V: TRBV6-5
CDR3: CASSPQGAFTGELFF
DNA: TGTGCCAGCAGCCCCCAGGGGGCCTTCACCGGGGAGCTGTTTTTT

J: TRBJ1-1
size: once
D: TRBD1
V: TRBV10-3
CDR3: CAISGGTGIGNTEAFF
DNA: TGTGCCATCAGTGGCGGGACAGGGATCGGGAACACTGAAGCTTTCTTT

J: TRBJ1-2
size: NA
D: NA
V: TRBV7-3
CDR3: CASSSQGNDGYTF
DNA: TGTGCCAGCAGCTCCCAGGGGAACGACGGCTACACCTTC

J: TRBJ1-2
size: NA
D: NA
V: TRBV7-2
CDR3: CASSLALGSSLYGYTF
DNA: TGTGCCAGCAGCTTAGCGCTAGGCAGCTCCCTATACGGCTACACCTTC

J: TRBJ2-3
size: NA
D: TRBD2
V: TRBV4-3
CDR3: CASSLGLAGGTDTQYF
DNA: TGCGCCAGCAGCCTTGGACTAGCGGGAGGCACAGATACGCAGTATTTT

J: TRBJ2-7
size: NA
D: NA
V: TRBV7-9
CDR3: CASSLERGFSSEQYF
DNA: TGTGCCAGCAGCTTAGAACGGGGTTTTTCCTCCGAGCAGTACTTC

J: TRBJ2-3
size: NA
D: NA
V: TRBV27
CDR3: CASSLWQGSTDTQYF
DNA: TGTGCCAGCAGTTTATGGCAGGGAAGCACAGATACGCAGTATTTT

J: TRBJ1-1
size: NA
D: NA
V: TRBV12-3/TRBV12-4
CDR3: CASLSRGAGTFF
DNA: TGTGCCAGCTTATCCCGGGGGGCAGGCACTTTCTTT

J: TRBJ2-3
size: few
D: NA
V: TRBV15
CDR3: CATSRDPTGFPTDTQYF
DNA: TGTGCCACCAGCAGAGATCCGACAGGTTTCCCCACAGATACGCAGTATTTT

J: TRBJ1-6
size: NA
D: NA
V: TRBV19
CDR3: CASSMLRSNSPLHF
DNA: TGTGCCAGTAGTATGCTGAGGAGCAATTCACCCCTCCACTTT

J: TRBJ2-7
size: NA
D: TRBD1
V: TRBV3-1/TRBV3-2
CDR3: CASSQQAGTAYEQYF
DNA: TGTGCCAGCAGCCAACAAGCCGGGACAGCCTACGAGCAGTACTTC

J: TRBJ1-2
size: NA
D: NA
V: TRBV5-1
CDR3: CASSSGVQGLNYGYTF
DNA: TGCGCCAGCAGCTCTGGCGTGCAGGGGCTTAACTATGGCTACACCTTC

J: TRBJ1-5
size: few
D: NA
V: TRBV19
CDR3: CASTGANQPQHF
DNA: TGTGCCAGTACAGGCGCCAATCAGCCCCAGCATTTT